This T cell receptor beta chain was sequenced for a study of cytomegalovirus exposure and HLA in healthy donors. This clone was detected only a few times. Its specificity is unknown. PCR was performed using 60 Vbeta and 13 Jbeta primers. The method was immunoSEQ multiplex PCR; TCRdb's version includes in-frame clones alone and lacks a portion of them. The data hold roughly 250,000 clones, with about four fifths observed a single time. Study outcomes and limitations: It was taken for granted in presence/absence analyses that sequencing depth across donors was roughly uniform. In a later analysis, several top co-occurrence clusters appeared linked to parvovirus B19, influenza, CMV and Epstein-Barr virus. A later analysis reportedly found that, within productive TCRs, an Asian-associated ancestry cluster had fewer N-insertions than the mean observed across the roughly 700 donors. Overall, about 160 TCR beta chains were annotated as cytomegalovirus-associated.

In germline, CDR1 is SEHNR, CDR2 FQNEAQ (reference sequence). The CDR3 covers 13 residues. The ends were cut back, 8 bases at V and 6 bases at J, with 16 bases in the middle. The source is a girl aged 2-10 years in good health and CMV-seronegative. The genes are TRBV7-9 and TRBJ1-1; D is possibly TRBD1 (5 bases). Sequenced input: PBMCs. The CDR3 region has the DNA TGTGCCAGCCAAAAGCAGGGATTCGCTGAAGCTTTCTTT. It encodes CASQKQGFAEAFF.